Following are 27 T cell receptor beta chains from one sample sequenced in a study of beta chain features in type 1 diabetes. Expressed TCRB transcripts were sequenced, since all the RNA that had been isolated was reverse transcribed. Some clones are missing from TCRdb's copy, which holds only in-frame ones; the method was immunoSEQ multiplex PCR. The sample records 350,000 to 400,000 clones, approximately 16% being singletons. The specimen sequenced was naive CD4+ T cells from blood. These receptors all stem from a woman younger than 35 in good health.

In regard to this clone: This sample also contains other DNA sequences that code for the same CDR3. V usage is TRBV30 and J usage is TRBJ1-5; maybe TRBD1 (5 bases). Trimming left V 3 bases short and J 0 bases short, with 6 bases between. CDR1 is GTSNPN, CDR2 SVGIG, per germline (reference sequence). CDR3 size: 13 residues. The CDR3: CAWSRDSNQPQHF. The CDR3 DNA reads as TGTGCCTGGAGCAGGGATAGCAATCAGCCCCAGCATTTT.

There are a few counts of this clone. V and J are TRBV18 and TRBJ1-5; TRBD1 is a possible D gene (5 bases). The V end was cut by 2 bases, the J end by 4 bases, with 12 bases between. The CDR3 sequence is 15 residues long. Germline CDR1 KGHSH, CDR2 LQKENI. For the CDR3, the DNA is TGTGCCAGCTCACCAGAACAGGTCGGGAATCAGCCCCAGCATTTT. This codes for CASSPEQVGNQPQHF.

This chain uses TRBV7-8 with TRBJ2-1, with D perhaps TRBD2 (5 bases). The germline V and J ends were trimmed by 2 bases and 8 bases, with 16 bases remaining between them. The CDR3 spans 15 residues. Germline CDR1 is SGHVS and CDR2 is FQNEAQ. CDR3 sequence reads: CASSLRSGMRDEQFF. CDR3 DNA: TGTGCCAGCAGCTTAAGATCCGGGATGAGGGATGAGCAGTTCTTC.

The DNA for the CDR3 is TGCGCCAGCAGCTTGGCCGGGTTACATAGCAATCAGCCCCAGCATTTT. Translating it yields CASSLAGLHSNQPQHF. The V and J genes are TRBV5-1 and TRBJ1-5, with D hard to call. This CDR3 region has 16 residues. Germline V gene data show CDR1 as SGHRS and CDR2 as YFSETQ. V was trimmed by 0 bases and J by 0 bases, leaving 10 bases between them.

This clone has a handful of counts. V usage is TRBV30 and J usage is TRBJ2-7; possible D gene TRBD1, 5 bases. CDR3 length: 12 amino acids. V shed 2 bases and J shed 3 bases, with 8 bases lying between them. From germline, CDR1 is GTSNPN and CDR2 SVGIG (reference sequence). CDR3 loop: CAWSWGGYEQYF. The DNA of the CDR3 is TGTGCCTGGAGTTGGGGCGGCTACGAGCAGTACTTC.

This clone was counted a few times. The gene calls are TRBV6-1 and TRBJ2-3, with TRBD2 identical over 8 bases. CDR1 is MNHNS and CDR2 is SASEGT in the germline V gene. Trimming at V came to 7 bases and at J to 1 base, leaving 7 bases not matched to a gene. This CDR3 has 15 amino acids. This CDR3 is CASNRLAPRTDTQYF. The CDR3 coding sequence is TGTGCCAGCAATAGACTAGCGCCCCGCACAGATACGCAGTATTTT.

Only a few counts were recorded for this clone. The chain has TRBV29-1 and TRBJ2-7; 10 bases align to TRBD1. This CDR3 comprises 14 residues. V shed 1 base, J shed 7 bases, and the junction held 7 bases outside the gene matches. Germline V CDR1 and CDR2: SQVTM, ANQGSEA. CDR3 coding DNA: TGCAGCGTTGAAGTCGGGACAGGGGCGCGGGAGCAGTACTTC. It is translated as CSVEVGTGAREQYF.

The chain couples TRBV15 to TRBJ2-6, with D perhaps matching TRBD1 (5 bases). The CDR3 is 16 residues long. The germline V gene encodes CDR1 LNHNV and CDR2 YYDKDF (reference sequence). V was clipped by 0 bases and J by 0 bases, with 6 bases between them. The CDR3 loop reads CATSRDRDSGANVLTF. In DNA, the CDR3 is TGTGCCACCAGCAGAGACAGGGACTCTGGGGCCAACGTCCTGACTTTC.

V gene TRBV5-1 combines with J gene TRBJ2-1; TRBD1 might be the D (7 bases). CDR1 is SGHRS, CDR2 YFSETQ, per germline. This CDR3 is 13 amino acids long. The germline V and J ends were trimmed by 7 bases and 7 bases, with 15 bases remaining between them. Here the CDR3 reads CASGGQGGNEQFF. The CDR3 bases are TGCGCCAGCGGGGGCCAGGGGGGTAATGAGCAGTTCTTC.

CDR3 protein: CASSLSKNTEAFF. In DNA, the CDR3 is TGCGCCAGCAGCCTATCAAAGAACACTGAAGCTTTCTTT. This chain connects TRBV5-1 to TRBJ1-1; D not certain. The germline V and J ends were trimmed by 4 bases and 1 base, with 8 bases remaining between them. Germline CDR1 and CDR2: SGHRS and YFSETQ. The CDR3 covers 13 residues.

In the case of this clone: The sample contains more than one DNA sequence encoding this CDR3. The chain combines TRBV30 with TRBJ1-5; 10 bases line up with TRBD1. From germline, CDR1 is GTSNPN and CDR2 SVGIG (reference sequence). The CDR3 has 13 residues. V gave up 3 bases and J gave up 6 bases; unmatched junction bases: 2. CDR3 sequence: CAWSRDRGQPQHF. In DNA form, the CDR3 reads TGTGCCTGGAGCCGGGACAGGGGTCAGCCCCAGCATTTT.

This clone came up a few times. The V gene is TRBV29-1, the J gene TRBJ2-5; possibly TRBD1 for D (7 bases). Trimming took 6 bases from V and 4 from J, leaving 30 bases between them. The CDR3 runs 18 residues. Germline assignment: CDR1 SQVTM and CDR2 ANQGSEA. CDR3 sequence (DNA): TGCAGCGTGGGGGAACTAATTGACAGGGAGGTCCCGAGAGAGACCCAGTACTTC. It specifies CSVGELIDREVPRETQYF.

The gene calls are TRBV15 and TRBJ1-1, with D possibly matching TRBD1 (5 bases). CDR1 is LNHNV, CDR2 YYDKDF, per germline (reference sequence). Trimming cost V 0 bases and J 1 base, with 9 bases left between them. The CDR3 sequence is 15 residues long. CDR3: CATSRDWQGNTEAFF. The CDR3 bases are TGTGCCACCAGCAGAGATTGGCAGGGGAACACTGAAGCTTTCTTT.

The chain joins TRBV6-5 to TRBJ1-1, with D perhaps TRBD1 (5 bases). CDR1 and CDR2 (germline): MNHEY, SVGAGI. There are 13 residues in the CDR3. Trimming pared 4 bases from V and 5 bases from J, leaving 11 bases between. The chain's CDR3 is CASSSAGPTEAFF. For the CDR3, the DNA is TGTGCCAGCAGTTCCGCAGGGCCTACTGAAGCTTTCTTT.

The rearrangement uses TRBV30 and TRBJ2-3, with D possibly matching TRBD2 (6 bases). The germline gives CDR1 GTSNPN, CDR2 SVGIG (reference sequence). The CDR3 sequence is 13 residues long. CDR3: CGLDAGILDTQYF. As DNA, the CDR3 is TGTGGCCTGGACGCGGGGATATTGGATACGCAGTATTTT. The full variable domain, completed using reference TRBV30 and TRBJ2-3, is SQTIHQWPATLVQPVGSPLSLECTVEGTSNPNLYWYRQAAGRGLQLLFYSVGIGQISSEVPQNLSASRPQDRQFILSSKKLLLSDSGFYLCGLDAGILDTQYFGPGTRLTVL.

This chain connects TRBV18 to TRBJ1-1, with D possibly being TRBD1 (5 bases). The CDR3 length is 17 residues. Trimming pared 2 bases from V and 1 base from J, leaving 17 bases between. Germline values: CDR1 KGHSH, CDR2 LQKENI. CDR3 in DNA: TGTGCCAGCTCACCAATCGAAGGCAGGGTGGAGAACACTGAAGCTTTCTTT. Amino acids: CASSPIEGRVENTEAFF. Supplemented by reference TRBV18 and TRBJ1-1, the full variable domain reads NAGVMQNPRHLVRRRGQEARLRCSPMKGHSHVYWYRQLPEEGLKFMVYLQKENIIDESGMPKERFSAEFPKEGPSILRIQQVVRGDSAAYFCASSPIEGRVENTEAFFGQGTRLTVV.

This clone appeared a few times. The J gene is TRBJ2-7, the V gene TRBV27; D is unresolved. V was shortened by 3 bases and J by 6 bases, with 3 bases between the two germline ends. The CDR3 loop spans 10 amino acids. The germline V gene encodes CDR1 MNHEY and CDR2 SMNVEV (reference sequence). The CDR3 region has the DNA TGTGCCAGCAGTTTCTCCGAGCAGTACTTC. Translated, it gives CASSFSEQYF.

The chain links TRBV27 to TRBJ2-7; 7 positions agree with TRBD2. Germline-derived CDR1 and CDR2 are MNHEY and SMNVEV (reference sequence). The CDR3 is 15 amino acids. V was pared by 4 bases and J by 1 base, with 7 bases of the junction left unmatched. This CDR3 is CASSSPSGTSYEQYF. CDR3 DNA: TGTGCCAGCAGTTCGCCTAGCGGAACTTCCTACGAGCAGTACTTC.

In its sample, this clone was seen a few times. The chain uses TRBV30 and TRBJ1-5; 10 bases line up with TRBD1. The CDR3 has 15 residues. Germline CDR1 GTSNPN, CDR2 SVGIG (reference sequence). V gave up 2 bases and J gave up 0 bases; unmatched junction bases: 1. In DNA form, the CDR3 reads TGTGCCTGGAGTCGGGACAGGGGTAGCAATCAGCCCCAGCATTTT. It yields the protein CAWSRDRGSNQPQHF.

This chain joins TRBV11-2 and TRBJ2-2; D call uncertain. Germline CDR1 SGHAT, CDR2 FQNNGV. CDR3 length: 13 amino acids. V dropped 3 bases and J dropped 7 bases, with 9 bases sitting between them. The CDR3 sequence: CASSFFQHGELFF. CDR3 in DNA: TGTGCCAGCAGCTTTTTTCAACACGGGGAGCTGTTTTTT. The whole variable domain, remainder taken from reference TRBV11-2 and TRBJ2-2, is EAGVAQSPRYKIIEKRQSVAFWCNPISGHATLYWYQQILGQGPKLLIQFQNNGVVDDSQLPKDRFSAERLKGVDSTLKIQPAKLEDSAVYLCASSFFQHGELFFGEGSRLTVL.

This clone showed up just a few times. The chain couples TRBV23-1 to TRBJ2-7, with TRBD1 matching over 9 bases. TRBV23-1 belongs to the ORF category, with a function that is uncertain. J gave up 3 bases and V 3 bases, and 9 bases lay outside the gene matches. The CDR3 is made up of 16 amino acids. This CDR3 reads CASSHGWDRDYYEQYF. CDR3 DNA: TGCGCCAGCAGTCATGGCTGGGACAGGGATTACTACGAGCAGTACTTC.

The CDR3 loop reads CASSLQRVPPNEQFF. Written as DNA, the CDR3 is TGTGCCAGCAGCTTACAGCGGGTACCGCCCAATGAGCAGTTCTTC. The chain couples TRBV5-4 to TRBJ2-1; maybe TRBD2 (6 bases). V was pared by 2 bases and J by 6 bases, with 15 bases between. The CDR3 consists of 15 residues. Germline assignment: CDR1 SGHNT and CDR2 YYREEE (reference sequence). The full variable domain, rest sourced from reference TRBV5-4 and TRBJ2-1, is ETGVTQSPTHLIKTRGQQVTLRCSSQSGHNTVSWYQQALGQGPQFIFQYYREEENGRGNFPPRFSGLQFPNYSSELNVNALELDDSALYLCASSLQRVPPNEQFFGPGTRLTVL.

The J gene is TRBJ2-7, the V gene TRBV5-4, with 10 bases lining up with TRBD2. Unmatched junction bases numbered 4, after V lost 3 bases and J lost 1 base. The CDR3 has 15 amino acids. The germline V gene has CDR1 SGHNT and CDR2 YYREEE (reference sequence). The CDR3 DNA reads TGTGCCAGCAGCTCCGGGACTAGCGTTTCCTACGAGCAGTACTTC. Residues: CASSSGTSVSYEQYF.

The chain couples TRBV5-1 to TRBJ2-4, with D possibly TRBD2 on 6 matching bases. The germline CDR1 and CDR2 sequences are SGHRS and YFSETQ. The CDR3 length is 17 residues. V was shortened by 7 bases and J by 0 bases, with 20 bases between the two germline ends. The CDR3 DNA sequence: TGCGCCAGCCGCAACCATGAGACTAGGATAGCCAAAAACATTCAGTACTTC. Translating it yields CASRNHETRIAKNIQYF.

This clone was observed a handful of times. This chain connects TRBV2 to TRBJ2-2; 8 nucleotides agree with TRBD1. CDR3 length equals 14 residues. J gave up 7 bases and V 9 bases, and 10 bases lay outside the gene matches. In germline, CDR1 is SNHLY, CDR2 FYNNEI. CDR3 protein: CARKDREGFGELFF. CDR3 DNA: TGTGCCAGGAAGGACAGGGAAGGTTTCGGGGAGCTGTTTTTT.

The chain employs TRBV5-1 and TRBJ1-5; no reliable D call. Trimming removed 7 bases at V and 0 bases at J, with 17 bases between. Germline assignment: CDR1 SGHRS and CDR2 YFSETQ. The CDR3 consists of 16 residues. The CDR3 DNA reads TGCGCCAGCTCCCCGAGACCTAACTATAGCAATCAGCCCCAGCATTTT. Its translation: CASSPRPNYSNQPQHF.

V usage is TRBV30 and J usage is TRBJ2-2; D is unresolved. CDR1 is GTSNPN and CDR2 is SVGIG in the germline V gene (reference sequence). CDR3 length: 13 residues. V was clipped by 5 bases and J by 0 bases, with 7 bases between them. CDR3 protein: CAWPLTNTGELFF. The DNA of the CDR3 is TGTGCCTGGCCTCTAACGAACACCGGGGAGCTGTTTTTT.